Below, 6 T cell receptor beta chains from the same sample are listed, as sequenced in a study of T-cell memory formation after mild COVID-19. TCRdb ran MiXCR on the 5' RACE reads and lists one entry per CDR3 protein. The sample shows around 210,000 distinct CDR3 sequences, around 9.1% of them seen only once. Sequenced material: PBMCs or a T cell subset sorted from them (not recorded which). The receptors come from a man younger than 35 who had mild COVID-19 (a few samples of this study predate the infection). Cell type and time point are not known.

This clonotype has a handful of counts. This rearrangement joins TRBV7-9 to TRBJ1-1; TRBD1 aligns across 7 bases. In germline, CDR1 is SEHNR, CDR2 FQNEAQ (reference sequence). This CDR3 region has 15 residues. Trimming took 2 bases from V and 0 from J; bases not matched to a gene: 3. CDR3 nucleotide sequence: TGTGCCAGCAGCTTATGGCAGGGGGTGAACACTGAAGCTTTCTTT. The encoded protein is CASSLWQGVNTEAFF.

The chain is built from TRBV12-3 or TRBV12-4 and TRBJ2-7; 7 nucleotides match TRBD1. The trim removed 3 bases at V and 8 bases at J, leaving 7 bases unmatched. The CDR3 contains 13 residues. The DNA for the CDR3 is TGTGCCAGCAGTTTCGTCACAGGGGCCCAGCAGTACGTC. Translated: CASSFVTGAQQYV.

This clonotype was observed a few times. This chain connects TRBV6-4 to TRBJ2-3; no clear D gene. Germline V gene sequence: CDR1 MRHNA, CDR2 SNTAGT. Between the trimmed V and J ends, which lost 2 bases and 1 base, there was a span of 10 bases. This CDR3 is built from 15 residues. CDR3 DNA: TGTGCCAGCAGTGACGAGATTACTGGCACAGATACGCAGTATTTT. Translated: CASSDEITGTDTQYF.

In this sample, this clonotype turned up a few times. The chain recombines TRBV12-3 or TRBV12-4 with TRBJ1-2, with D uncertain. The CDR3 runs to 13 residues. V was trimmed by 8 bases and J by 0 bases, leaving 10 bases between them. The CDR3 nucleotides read TGTGCCAGCGGCGACGGAACTAACTATGGCTACACCTTC. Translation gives CASGDGTNYGYTF.

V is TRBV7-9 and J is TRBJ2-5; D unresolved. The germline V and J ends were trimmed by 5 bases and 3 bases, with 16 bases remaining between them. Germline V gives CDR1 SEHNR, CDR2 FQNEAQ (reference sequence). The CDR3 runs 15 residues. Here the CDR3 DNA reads TGTGCCAGCAGCCCAAGGCAGGTTACGAAAGAGACCCAGTACTTC. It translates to CASSPRQVTKETQYF.

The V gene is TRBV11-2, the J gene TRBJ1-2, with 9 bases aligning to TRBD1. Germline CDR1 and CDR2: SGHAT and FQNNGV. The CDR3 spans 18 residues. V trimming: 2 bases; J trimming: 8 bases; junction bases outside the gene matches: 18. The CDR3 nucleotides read TGTGCCAGCAGCTTACTACTTTCTCGTGGACAGGGGCCGAGGGGCTACACCTTC. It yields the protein CASSLLLSRGQGPRGYTF.